The source of this T cell receptor (beta chain) is a study of sequential checkpoint blockade in melanoma. Overall study context: Randomization was 1:1 between first-line nivolumab→ipilimumab and ipilimumab→nivolumab.

Some clones are missing from TCRdb's copy, which holds only in-frame ones; the method was immunoSEQ multiplex PCR. Of roughly 20,000 clones listed, about two thirds are singletons. Treatment denoted: randomized to nivolumab then ipilimumab (arm A) or the reverse (arm B). DNA-damaging chemotherapy had not been given to any patient beforehand. This clonotype originated in a human donor with melanoma. Specimen: CD8+ T cells sorted from blood (inferred from file names), collected from a patient given nivolumab and ipilimumab in sequence.

In DNA, the CDR3 is TGCGCCAGCAGCCAAGCCAGGGGCTGGGGTAACTATGGCTACACCTTC. Its translation is CASSQARGWGNYGYTF. This rearrangement joins TRBV4-1 to TRBJ1-2, with D tentatively TRBD1 (6 bases). CDR3 length: 16 amino acids. Germline V gene sequence: CDR1 MGHRA, CDR2 YSYEKL. Trimming removed 1 base from V and 1 base from J, with 13 bases in between.